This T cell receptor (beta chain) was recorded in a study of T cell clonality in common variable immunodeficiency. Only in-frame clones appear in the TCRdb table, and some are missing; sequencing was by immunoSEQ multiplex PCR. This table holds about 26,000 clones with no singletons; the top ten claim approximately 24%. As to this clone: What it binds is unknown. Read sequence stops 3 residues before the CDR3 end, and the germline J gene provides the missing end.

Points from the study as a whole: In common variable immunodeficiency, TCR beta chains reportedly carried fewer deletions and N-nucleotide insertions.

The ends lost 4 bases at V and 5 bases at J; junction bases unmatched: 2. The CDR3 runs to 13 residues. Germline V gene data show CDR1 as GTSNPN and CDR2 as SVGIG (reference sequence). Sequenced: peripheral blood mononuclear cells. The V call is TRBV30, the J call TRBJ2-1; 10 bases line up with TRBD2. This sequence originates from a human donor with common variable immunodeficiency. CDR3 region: CAWTSGGNNEQFF. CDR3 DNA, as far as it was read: TGTGCCTGGACTAGCGGGGGTAACAATGAG. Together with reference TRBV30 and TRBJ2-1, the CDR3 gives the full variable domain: SQTIHQWPATLVQPVGSPLSLECTVEGTSNPNLYWYRQAAGRGLQLLFYSVGIGQISSEVPQNLSASRPQDRQFILSSKKLLLSDSGFYLCAWTSGGNNEQFFGPGTRLTVL.